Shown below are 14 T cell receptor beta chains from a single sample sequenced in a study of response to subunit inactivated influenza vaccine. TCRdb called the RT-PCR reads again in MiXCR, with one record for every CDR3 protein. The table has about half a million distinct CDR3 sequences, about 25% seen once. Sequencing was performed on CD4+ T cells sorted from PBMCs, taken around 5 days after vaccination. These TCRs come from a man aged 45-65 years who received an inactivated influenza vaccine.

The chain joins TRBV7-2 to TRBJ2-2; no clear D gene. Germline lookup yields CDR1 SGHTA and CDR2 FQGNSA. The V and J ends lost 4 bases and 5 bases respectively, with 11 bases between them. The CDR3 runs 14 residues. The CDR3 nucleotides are TGTGCCAGCAGCTCCCTATCTAGGACCGGGGAGCTGTTTTTT. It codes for CASSSLSRTGELFF.

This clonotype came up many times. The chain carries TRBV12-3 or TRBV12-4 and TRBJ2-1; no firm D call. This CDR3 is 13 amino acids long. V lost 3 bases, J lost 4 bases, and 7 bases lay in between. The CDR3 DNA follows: TGTGCCAGCAGTTTCGGAATTTACAATGAGCAGTTCTTC. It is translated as CASSFGIYNEQFF.

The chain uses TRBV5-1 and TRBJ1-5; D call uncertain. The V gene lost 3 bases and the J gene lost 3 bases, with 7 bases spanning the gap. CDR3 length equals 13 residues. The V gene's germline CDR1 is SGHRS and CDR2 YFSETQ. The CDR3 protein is CASSSELNQPQHF. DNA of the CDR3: TGCGCCAGCAGCTCGGAACTCAATCAGCCCCAGCATTTT.

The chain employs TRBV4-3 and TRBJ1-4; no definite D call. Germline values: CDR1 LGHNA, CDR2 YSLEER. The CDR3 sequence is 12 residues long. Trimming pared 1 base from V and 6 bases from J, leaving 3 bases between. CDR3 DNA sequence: TGCGCCAGCAGCCAAGCCCATGAAAAACTGTTTTTT. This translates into CASSQAHEKLFF.

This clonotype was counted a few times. CDR3 nucleotides: TGTGCCAGCAGTCAAAGATCCCTCAGTCGGTATGGCTACACCTTC. Protein product: CASSQRSLSRYGYTF. The chain employs TRBV12-3 or TRBV12-4 and TRBJ1-2; D is uncertain. This CDR3 contains 15 residues. The V end lost 5 bases, the J end lost 5 bases, and 18 bases lay between the germline ends.

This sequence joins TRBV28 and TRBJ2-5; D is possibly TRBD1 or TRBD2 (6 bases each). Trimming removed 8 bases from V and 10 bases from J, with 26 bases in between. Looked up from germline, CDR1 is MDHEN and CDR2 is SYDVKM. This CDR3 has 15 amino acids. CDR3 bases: TGTGCCAGCTCCCGTGGGGGGACAAAGGCTCTGAGCCAGTACTTC. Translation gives CASSRGGTKALSQYF.

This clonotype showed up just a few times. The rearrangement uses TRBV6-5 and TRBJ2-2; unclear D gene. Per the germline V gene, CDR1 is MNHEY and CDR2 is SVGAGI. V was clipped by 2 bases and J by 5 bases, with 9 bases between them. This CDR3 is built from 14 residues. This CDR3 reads CASSYRVQTGELFF. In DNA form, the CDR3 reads TGTGCCAGCAGTTACCGGGTCCAAACCGGGGAGCTGTTTTTT.

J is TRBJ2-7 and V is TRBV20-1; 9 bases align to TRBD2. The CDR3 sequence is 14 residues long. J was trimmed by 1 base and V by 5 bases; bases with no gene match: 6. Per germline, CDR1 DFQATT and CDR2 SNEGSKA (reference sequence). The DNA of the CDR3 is TGCAGTGCTTCTTCTAGCGGGACTTCCTACGAGCAGTACTTC. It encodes CSASSSGTSYEQYF.

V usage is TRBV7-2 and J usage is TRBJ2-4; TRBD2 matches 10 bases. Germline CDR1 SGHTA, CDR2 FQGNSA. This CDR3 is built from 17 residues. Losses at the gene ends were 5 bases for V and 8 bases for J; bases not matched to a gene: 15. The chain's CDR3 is CASSPGLAASGNYIQYF. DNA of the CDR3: TGTGCCAGCAGCCCCGGACTAGCGGCCTCGGGAAACTACATTCAGTACTTC.

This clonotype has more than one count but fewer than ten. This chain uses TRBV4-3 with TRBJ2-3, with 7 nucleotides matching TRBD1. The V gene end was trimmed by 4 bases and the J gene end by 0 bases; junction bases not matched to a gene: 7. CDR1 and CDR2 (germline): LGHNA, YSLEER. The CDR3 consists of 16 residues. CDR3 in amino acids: CASSPRPQGSTDTQYF. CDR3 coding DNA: TGCGCCAGCAGCCCAAGACCACAGGGGAGCACAGATACGCAGTATTTT.

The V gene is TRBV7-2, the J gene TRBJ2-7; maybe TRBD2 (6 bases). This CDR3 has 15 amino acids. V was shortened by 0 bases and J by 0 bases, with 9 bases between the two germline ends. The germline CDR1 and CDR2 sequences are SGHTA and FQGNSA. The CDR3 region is CASSLAGGNSYEQYF. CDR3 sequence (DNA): TGTGCCAGCAGCTTAGCGGGAGGCAACTCCTACGAGCAGTACTTC.

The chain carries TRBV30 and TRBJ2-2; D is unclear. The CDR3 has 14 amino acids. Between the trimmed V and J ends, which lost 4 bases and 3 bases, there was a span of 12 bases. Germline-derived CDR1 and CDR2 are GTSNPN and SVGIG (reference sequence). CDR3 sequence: CAWKADTYTGELFF. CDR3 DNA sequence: TGTGCCTGGAAGGCAGACACATACACCGGGGAGCTGTTTTTT.

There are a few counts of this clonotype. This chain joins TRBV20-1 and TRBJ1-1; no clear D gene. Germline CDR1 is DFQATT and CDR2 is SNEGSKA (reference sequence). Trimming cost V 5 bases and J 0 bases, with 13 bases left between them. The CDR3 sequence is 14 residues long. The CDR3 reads CSASRARVNTEAFF. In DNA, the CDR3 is TGCAGTGCTTCCCGGGCGAGGGTGAACACTGAAGCTTTCTTT.

Here the CDR3 reads CATSGAGAGIGELFF. CDR3 DNA sequence: TGTGCCACCAGTGGAGCGGGAGCGGGGATCGGGGAGCTGTTTTTT. This chain joins TRBV24-1 and TRBJ2-2; 8 bases align to TRBD2. V trimming: 5 bases; J trimming: 7 bases; junction bases outside the gene matches: 8. Germline V gene lookup returns CDR1 KGHDR and CDR2 SFDVKD. CDR3 length equals 15 residues.